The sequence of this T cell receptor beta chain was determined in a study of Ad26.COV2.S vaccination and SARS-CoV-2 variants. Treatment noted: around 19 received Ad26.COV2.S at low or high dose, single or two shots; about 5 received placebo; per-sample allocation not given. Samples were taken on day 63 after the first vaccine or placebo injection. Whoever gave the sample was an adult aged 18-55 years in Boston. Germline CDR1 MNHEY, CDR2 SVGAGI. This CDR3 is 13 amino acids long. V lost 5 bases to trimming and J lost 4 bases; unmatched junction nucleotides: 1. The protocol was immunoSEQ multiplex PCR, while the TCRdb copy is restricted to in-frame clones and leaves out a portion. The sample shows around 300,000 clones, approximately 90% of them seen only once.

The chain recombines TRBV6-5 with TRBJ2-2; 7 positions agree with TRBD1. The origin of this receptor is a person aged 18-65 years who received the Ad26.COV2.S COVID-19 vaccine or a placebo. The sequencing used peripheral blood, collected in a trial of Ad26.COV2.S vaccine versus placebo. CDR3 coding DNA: TGTGCCAGCAGTCCAGGGGGCACCGGGGAGCTGTTTTTT. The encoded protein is CASSPGGTGELFF.